This T cell receptor (beta chain) appears in the sequencing data of a study of response to subunit inactivated influenza vaccine. Study findings and constraints: Each seasonal influenza vaccination recruits few new T cells, the authors suggested.

The CDR3 sequence is 16 residues long. V shed 3 bases and J shed 8 bases, with 22 bases lying between them. CDR1 is DFQATT, CDR2 SNEGSKA, per germline (reference sequence). Details on this clonotype: Antigen specificity is unknown.

TCRdb ran MiXCR on the RT-PCR reads and lists one entry per CDR3 protein. The sample has 300,000 to 350,000 distinct CDR3 sequences; roughly 20% are singletons. V and J are TRBV20-1 and TRBJ1-4; D unresolved. The receptor's source is a man aged 50-75 years who received an inactivated influenza vaccine. The sequenced sample was PBMCs from blood, obtained about 20 months after vaccination. The CDR3 DNA sequence: TGCAGTGCTAGGCAAGGGTCCGGCCTGGTGGGGGAAAAACTGTTTTTT. Protein: CSARQGSGLVGEKLFF.